A single sample is the source of the 11 T cell receptor beta chains below, sequenced in a study of cytomegalovirus exposure and HLA in healthy donors. The PCR employed 60 Vbeta primers together with 13 Jbeta primers. Data came from immunoSEQ multiplex PCR; TCRdb stores just in-frame clones and leaves some out. This sample has around 130,000 clones, with about 8.6% found just once. Sequencing was performed on PBMCs. These receptors came from a woman aged 40 to 50 in good health and CMV-seropositive.

This clone came up a few times. The chain recombines TRBV7-8 with TRBJ1-2; TRBD1 might be the D (5 bases). V was shortened by 3 bases and J by 4 bases, with 18 bases between the two germline ends. The CDR3 loop spans 16 amino acids. Germline V lookup: CDR1 SGHVS, CDR2 FQNEAQ. The CDR3 nucleotides are TGTGCCAGCAGCTTGGGGCTACAGATTGGATCCTATGGCTACACCTTC. Translating it yields CASSLGLQIGSYGYTF.

V gene TRBV6-4 combines with J gene TRBJ1-1; D is ambiguous. The V end was cut by 4 bases, the J end by 5 bases, with 11 bases between. Germline V gives CDR1 MRHNA, CDR2 SNTAGT. The CDR3 has 13 residues. CDR3 in amino acids: CASSGEPGTEAFF. In DNA, the CDR3 is TGTGCCAGCAGTGGCGAACCAGGTACTGAAGCTTTCTTT.

This clone was seen a few times. CDR3: CASSLQTGAGYTF. CDR3 nucleotide sequence: TGTGCCAGCAGCTTACAGACAGGGGCTGGCTACACCTTC. J is TRBJ1-2 and V is TRBV7-2; the match to TRBD1 covers 8 bases. Per germline, CDR1 SGHTA and CDR2 FQGNSA. CDR3 length: 13 amino acids. V gave up 2 bases and J gave up 7 bases; unmatched junction bases: 3.

This clone showed up just once. The CDR3 region is CASRHGGGDEKLFF. In DNA, the CDR3 is TGTGCCAGCAGACACGGAGGGGGCGATGAAAAACTGTTTTTT. The chain links TRBV7-6 to TRBJ1-4; TRBD1 agrees at 7 bases. CDR3 size: 14 residues. The germline gives CDR1 SGHVS, CDR2 FNYEAQ. J gave up 6 bases and V 6 bases, and 7 bases lay outside the gene matches.

This clone was seen a few times. The DNA of the CDR3 is TGTGCCAGCAGTGCGCGCGAAGGGGAGGGAACTGAAGCTTTCTTT. This gives the protein CASSAREGEGTEAFF. The rearrangement links TRBV6-1 to TRBJ1-1; possibly TRBD1 for D (5 bases). The V gene lost 4 bases and the J gene lost 5 bases, with 17 bases spanning the gap. Germline V gives CDR1 MNHNS, CDR2 SASEGT. This CDR3 contains 15 residues.

This clone came up a few times. The chain carries TRBV28 and TRBJ1-5; 7 bases agree with TRBD1. The CDR3 runs to 17 residues. J lost 0 bases, V lost 7 bases, and 12 bases had no gene match. Germline-derived CDR1 and CDR2 are MDHEN and SYDVKM. CDR3 sequence: CASMPWDSTYSNQPQHF. CDR3 nucleotide sequence: TGTGCCAGCATGCCGTGGGACAGCACCTATAGCAATCAGCCCCAGCATTTT.

The CDR3 sequence is CARTGGESHGYTF. The CDR3 region has the DNA TGTGCCAGGACAGGGGGAGAATCCCATGGCTACACCTTC. The chain has TRBV2 and TRBJ1-2, with 9 bases matching TRBD1. V shed 9 bases and J 6 bases; nucleotides not matched to a gene: 8. The CDR3 covers 13 residues. Per germline, CDR1 SNHLY and CDR2 FYNNEI.

This clone was counted between two and nine times. The chain employs TRBV14 and TRBJ2-2, with D perhaps TRBD1 (5 bases). CDR3 length: 16 residues. Deletions cut 1 base from V and 1 base from J, with 10 bases between. CDR1 and CDR2 from the germline V gene are SGHDN and FVKESK. CDR3 protein: CASSQGQGQNTGELFF. The CDR3 region has the DNA TGTGCCAGCAGCCAAGGGCAAGGACAGAACACCGGGGAGCTGTTTTTT.

This clone was seen a handful of times. V is TRBV11-2 and J is TRBJ1-4, with 8 bases that match TRBD1. The CDR3 loop spans 15 amino acids. CDR1 and CDR2 (germline): SGHAT, FQNNGV. The junction had 12 bases not matched to a gene; V was cut back by 5 bases and J by 10 bases. In nucleotides, the CDR3 is TGTGCCAGCAGCCAAATCTCCGGACAGGGTGGAAAACTGTTTTTT. Protein sequence: CASSQISGQGGKLFF.

The J gene is TRBJ1-5, the V gene TRBV18; D perhaps matches TRBD1 (5 bases). From germline, CDR1 is KGHSH and CDR2 LQKENI. CDR3 length: 13 amino acids. Trimming removed 3 bases from V and 6 bases from J, with 9 bases in between. CDR3 sequence (DNA): TGTGCCAGCTCACCTGACAGTCGTCAGCCCCAGCATTTT. Amino acids: CASSPDSRQPQHF.

This clone was seen a handful of times. The chain combines TRBV27 with TRBJ2-7, with 8 positions matching TRBD1. Trimming cost V 5 bases and J 0 bases; bases outside gene matches: 6. The germline gives CDR1 MNHEY, CDR2 SMNVEV (reference sequence). This CDR3 comprises 15 residues. The CDR3 is CASSNSGQASYEQYF. Here the CDR3 DNA reads TGTGCCAGCAGTAACTCGGGACAGGCCTCCTACGAGCAGTACTTC.